This TCR beta chain came from a study of blood T cell repertoires in COVID-19. Methods used by the authors: From reference gene primer amplification, estimates of nucleated cell counts were derived. Sequencing was performed with immunoSEQ multiplex PCR; in TCRdb, only in-frame clones are kept and a portion is missing. V, J and clone size derive from that table, while D and trimming were established from the DNA sequence. The sample holds around 170,000 clones, approximately 84% seen once. The CDR3 has 14 residues. Trimming left V 6 bases short and J 5 bases short, with 14 bases between. The V and J genes are TRBV23-1 and TRBJ1-5; D may be TRBD1 (5 bases). TRBV23-1 qualifies as an ORF whose function is uncertain. The origin of this receptor is a man aged 45 to 65 who had recovered from COVID-19. Input material: PBMCs or T cells enriched from blood (not recorded which). CDR3 sequence (DNA): TGCGCCAGCAGGACAGTACGCCCGTATCAGCCCCAGCATTTT. Amino acids: CASRTVRPYQPQHF.